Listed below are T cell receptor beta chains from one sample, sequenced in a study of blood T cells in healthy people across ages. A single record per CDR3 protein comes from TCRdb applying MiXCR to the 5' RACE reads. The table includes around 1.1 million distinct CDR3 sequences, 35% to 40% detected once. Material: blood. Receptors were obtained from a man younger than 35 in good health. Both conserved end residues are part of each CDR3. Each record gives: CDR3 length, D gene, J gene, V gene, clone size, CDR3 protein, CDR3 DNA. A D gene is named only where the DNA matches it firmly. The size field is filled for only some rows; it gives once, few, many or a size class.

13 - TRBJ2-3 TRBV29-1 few CSTRDGRTDTQYF TGCAGCACTAGGGACGGTCGCACAGATACGCAGTATTTT
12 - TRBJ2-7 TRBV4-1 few CASEIRLYEQYF TGCGCCAGCGAAATTCGGTTATACGAGCAGTACTTC
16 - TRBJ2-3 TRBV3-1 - CASSQGRPAVADTQYF TGTGCCAGCAGCCAAGGCAGACCGGCCGTGGCAGATACGCAGTATTTT
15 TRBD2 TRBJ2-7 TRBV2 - CASETGLAVYNEQYF TGTGCCAGCGAGACGGGACTAGCGGTTTACAATGAGCAGTACTTC
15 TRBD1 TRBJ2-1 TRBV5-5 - CASSQGTGWGLEQFF TGTGCCAGCAGCCAAGGGACAGGGTGGGGTTTGGAGCAGTTCTTC
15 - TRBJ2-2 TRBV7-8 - CASSVRDHDTGELFF TGTGCCAGCAGCGTCCGGGACCACGACACCGGGGAGCTGTTTTTT
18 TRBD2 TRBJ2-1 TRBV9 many CASSHRTSGGASYNEQFF TGTGCCAGCAGCCATAGGACTAGCGGGGGGGCCTCCTACAATGAGCAGTTCTTC
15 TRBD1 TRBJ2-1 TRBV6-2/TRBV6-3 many CASSYIRDSNNEQFF TGTGCCAGCAGTTACATCCGGGACAGTAACAATGAGCAGTTCTTC
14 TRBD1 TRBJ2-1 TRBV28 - CASTNRGPVNEQFF TGTGCCAGCACCAACAGGGGGCCGGTGAATGAGCAGTTCTTC
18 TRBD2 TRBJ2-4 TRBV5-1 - CASSPRLAGGSPQNIQYF TGCGCCAGCAGCCCCAGACTAGCGGGGGGATCACCCCAAAACATTCAGTACTTC
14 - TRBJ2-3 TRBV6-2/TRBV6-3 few CASSSPGVRNTQYF TGTGCCAGCAGTTCCCCGGGTGTCCGAAATACGCAGTATTTT
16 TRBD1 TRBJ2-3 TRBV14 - CASSQYLDRETDTQYF TGTGCCAGCAGCCAGTATTTGGACAGGGAAACAGATACGCAGTATTTT
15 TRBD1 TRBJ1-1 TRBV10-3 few CAISANNRGNTEAFF TGTGCCATCAGTGCAAATAACAGGGGTAACACTGAAGCTTTCTTT
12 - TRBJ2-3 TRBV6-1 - CASRMGADMQYF TGTGCCAGCAGGATGGGCGCAGATATGCAGTATTTT
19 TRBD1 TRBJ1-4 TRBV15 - CATSPTHGTGLTPNEKLFF TGTGCCACCAGCCCTACCCACGGGACAGGCCTGACGCCTAATGAAAAACTGTTTTTT
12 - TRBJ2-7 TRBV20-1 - CSARPGRNEQYF TGCAGTGCTAGACCAGGGAGAAACGAGCAGTACTTC
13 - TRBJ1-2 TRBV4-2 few CASSQESGDGYTF TGTGCCAGCAGCCAAGAGTCTGGTGATGGCTACACCTTC
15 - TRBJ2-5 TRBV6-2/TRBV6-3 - CASRRLDKVSETQYF TGTGCCAGCAGAAGGCTTGACAAGGTCTCAGAGACCCAGTACTTC
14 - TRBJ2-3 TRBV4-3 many CASSQRGRTDTQYF TGCGCCAGCAGCCAACGCGGACGCACAGATACGCAGTATTTT
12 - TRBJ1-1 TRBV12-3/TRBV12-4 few CASTGVSTEAFF TGTGCCAGCACAGGGGTCAGCACTGAAGCTTTCTTT
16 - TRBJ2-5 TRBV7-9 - CASSPGGPRSQETQYF TGTGCCAGCAGCCCCGGGGGCCCCAGGAGCCAAGAGACCCAGTACTTC
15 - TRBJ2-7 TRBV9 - CASSVRAGLYNEQYF TGTGCCAGCAGCGTAAGAGCGGGCCTCTACAATGAGCAGTACTTC
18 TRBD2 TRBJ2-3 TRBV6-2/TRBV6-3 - CASSLGLAGGKSTDTQYF TGTGCCAGCAGCCTCGGACTAGCGGGGGGGAAATCCACAGATACGCAGTATTTT
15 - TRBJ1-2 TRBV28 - CAGSGGSQNLYGYTF TGTGCCGGCAGTGGGGGTTCCCAGAACCTCTATGGCTACACCTTC
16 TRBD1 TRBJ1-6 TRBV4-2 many CASSQVGTGINSPLHF TGTGCCAGCAGCCAAGTCGGGACAGGGATTAATTCACCCCTCCACTTT
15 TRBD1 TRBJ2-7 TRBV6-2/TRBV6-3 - CASKAPNQGAYEQYF TGTGCCTCAAAGGCACCCAATCAGGGGGCGTACGAGCAGTACTTC
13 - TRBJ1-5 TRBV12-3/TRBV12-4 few CASDSRDNQPQHF TGTGCCAGCGATTCGCGGGACAATCAGCCCCAGCATTTT
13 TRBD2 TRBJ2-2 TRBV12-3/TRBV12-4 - CASRRTSGGELFF TGTGCCAGCAGGAGGACTAGCGGCGGGGAGCTGTTTTTT
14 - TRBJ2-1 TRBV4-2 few CASSQDRQTNEQFF TGTGCCAGCAGCCAAGATCGCCAGACCAATGAGCAGTTCTTC
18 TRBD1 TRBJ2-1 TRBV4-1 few CASSHPPGQGSSYNEQFF TGCGCCAGCAGCCATCCACCGGGACAGGGGAGCTCCTACAATGAGCAGTTCTTC
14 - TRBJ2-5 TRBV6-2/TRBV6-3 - CASSYGLAGETQYF TGTGCCAGCAGTTATGGGCTAGCTGGAGAGACCCAGTACTTC
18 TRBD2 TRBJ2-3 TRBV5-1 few CASSLQGLAGGPRDTQYF TGCGCCAGCAGCTTGCAGGGACTAGCGGGGGGGCCGAGAGATACGCAGTATTTT
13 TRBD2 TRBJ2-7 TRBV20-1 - CSARSGGMYEQYF TGCAGTGCTCGGAGCGGGGGGATGTACGAGCAGTACTTC
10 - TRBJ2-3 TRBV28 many CACGGADQYF TGTGCCTGCGGAGGGGCTGACCAGTATTTT
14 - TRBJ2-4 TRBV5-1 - CASSLGTGRDIQYF TGCGCCAGCAGCTTGGGTACAGGACGGGACATTCAGTACTTC
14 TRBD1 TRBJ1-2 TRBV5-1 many CASSLYRGYYGYTF TGCGCCAGCAGCTTATACAGGGGGTACTATGGCTACACCTTC
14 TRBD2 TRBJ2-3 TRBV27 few CASKTSAGTDTQYF TGTGCCAGCAAAACTAGCGCTGGCACAGATACGCAGTATTTT
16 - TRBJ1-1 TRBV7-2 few CASSLVRGLGNTEAFF TGTGCCAGCAGCTTAGTCCGGGGATTGGGGAACACTGAAGCTTTCTTT
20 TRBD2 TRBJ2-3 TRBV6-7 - CASPGATIAGLQSPPDTQYF TGTGCCAGCCCCGGCGCGACAATAGCGGGCCTCCAGTCCCCCCCAGATACGCAGTATTTT
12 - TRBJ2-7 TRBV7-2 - CASSLAPNEQYF TGTGCCAGCAGCTTAGCCCCAAACGAGCAGTACTTC
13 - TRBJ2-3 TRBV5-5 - CASSWDVVDTQYF TGTGCCAGCAGCTGGGACGTCGTGGATACGCAGTATTTT
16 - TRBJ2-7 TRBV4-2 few CASSQGTMGSNYEQYF TGTGCCAGCAGCCAAGGGACCATGGGGTCAAACTACGAGCAGTACTTC
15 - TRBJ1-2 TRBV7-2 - CASSLAKEGGGGYTF TGTGCCAGCAGCTTGGCGAAAGAGGGAGGGGGTGGCTACACCTTC
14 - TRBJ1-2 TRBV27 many CASSLSGGMDGYTF TGTGCCAGCAGTTTATCGGGGGGCATGGATGGCTACACCTTC
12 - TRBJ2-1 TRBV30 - CAWGPGAGEQFF TGTGCCTGGGGCCCAGGGGCTGGTGAGCAGTTCTTC
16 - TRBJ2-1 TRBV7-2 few CASTPDSTSSYNEQFF TGTGCCAGCACCCCAGACAGTACGAGCTCCTACAATGAGCAGTTCTTC
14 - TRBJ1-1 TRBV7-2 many CASSLGQKNTEAFF TGTGCCAGCAGTCTCGGACAGAAGAACACTGAAGCTTTCTTT
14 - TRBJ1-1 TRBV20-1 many CSARDGRMDTEAFF TGCAGTGCTAGAGATGGCCGGATGGACACTGAAGCTTTCTTT
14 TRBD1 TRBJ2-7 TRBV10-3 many CAISLQGTAYEQYF TGTGCCATCAGCCTACAGGGGACCGCCTACGAGCAGTACTTC
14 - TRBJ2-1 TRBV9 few CASSVGFGYNEQFF TGTGCCAGCAGCGTAGGTTTTGGATACAATGAGCAGTTCTTC
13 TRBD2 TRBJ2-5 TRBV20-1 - CSASRTSGETQYF TGCAGTGCTTCTAGGACTAGCGGAGAGACCCAGTACTTC
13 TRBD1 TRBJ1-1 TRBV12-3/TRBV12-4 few CASTIQGATEAFF TGTGCCAGCACCATACAGGGGGCTACAGAAGCTTTCTTT
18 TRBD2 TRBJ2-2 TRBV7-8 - CASSFYSGLVKNTGELFF TGTGCCAGCAGCTTCTACTCAGGACTAGTGAAGAACACCGGGGAGCTGTTTTTT
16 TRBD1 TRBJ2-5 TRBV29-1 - CSVEDAATGNGETQYF TGCAGCGTTGAAGATGCCGCGACAGGGAATGGAGAGACCCAGTACTTC
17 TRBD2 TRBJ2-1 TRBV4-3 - CASSPGVVVAGAYEQFF TGCGCCAGCAGCCCGGGAGTCGTTGTAGCGGGGGCCTATGAGCAGTTCTTC
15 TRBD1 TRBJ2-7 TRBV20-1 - CSALTPGQGDYEQYF TGCAGTGCTCTGACCCCGGGACAGGGGGATTACGAGCAGTACTTC
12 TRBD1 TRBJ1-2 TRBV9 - CASRATGLGYTF TGTGCCAGCAGGGCGACAGGGCTTGGCTACACCTTC